Listed below are T cell receptor beta chains from one sample, sequenced in a study of identifying expanded T cells in peripheral blood. The assay was immunoSEQ multiplex PCR, and TCRdb's table has in-frame clones only and misses some. In the table there are around 85,000 clones, about 88% of which are singletons. Sequencing was carried out using blood. Receptors originate from a person aged 18-69 years in good health. The CDR3 runs from the conserved cysteine through the conserved F or W. The D gene is left open where the match is weak. Only part of the rows carry a size: once, few, many, or a class if the clone is expanded.

v_gene: TRBV7-9; d_gene: TRBD1; len: 13; j_gene: TRBJ2-1; abundance: -; CDR3nt: TGTGCCAGCAGCACAAGACAGGGGAATGAGCAGTTCTTC; CDR3aa: CASSTRQGNEQFF
v_gene: TRBV7-2; d_gene: -; len: 12; j_gene: TRBJ2-5; abundance: -; CDR3nt: TGTGCCAGCAGCTTAGCTAAAACGACCCAGTACTTC; CDR3aa: CASSLAKTTQYF
v_gene: TRBV10-3; d_gene: TRBD1; len: 14; j_gene: TRBJ1-4; abundance: -; CDR3nt: TGTGCCATCAGAGGGACAGGGGGTAATGAAAAACTGTTTTTT; CDR3aa: CAIRGTGGNEKLFF
v_gene: TRBV7-2; d_gene: TRBD1; len: 13; j_gene: TRBJ1-1; abundance: -; CDR3nt: TGTGCCAGCAACTTCGACAGGGGGTTAGAAGCTTTCTTT; CDR3aa: CASNFDRGLEAFF
v_gene: TRBV19; d_gene: -; len: 13; j_gene: TRBJ1-5; abundance: -; CDR3nt: TGTTTTCGTCCCCTAAATAGCAATCAGCCCCAGCATTTT; CDR3aa: CFRPLNSNQPQHF
v_gene: TRBV6-5; d_gene: TRBD1; len: 13; j_gene: TRBJ1-2; abundance: -; CDR3nt: TGTGCCGCTCATGACAGGGCTAACTATGGCTACACCTTC; CDR3aa: CAAHDRANYGYTF
v_gene: TRBV5-6; d_gene: TRBD1; len: 14; j_gene: TRBJ2-7; abundance: -; CDR3nt: TGTGCCAGCAGCTCACAGGGGGCGACCTACGAGCAGTACTTC; CDR3aa: CASSSQGATYEQYF
v_gene: TRBV6-6; d_gene: TRBD1; len: 15; j_gene: TRBJ2-7; abundance: -; CDR3nt: TGTGCCAGCAGTTACACGGGACAGGGCTCCTACGAGCAGTACTTC; CDR3aa: CASSYTGQGSYEQYF
v_gene: TRBV27; d_gene: -; len: 15; j_gene: TRBJ1-5; abundance: -; CDR3nt: TGTGCCAGCAGTTTAGGGCTCCCAAGCAATCAGCCCCAGCATTTT; CDR3aa: CASSLGLPSNQPQHF
v_gene: TRBV18; d_gene: -; len: 14; j_gene: TRBJ1-3; abundance: -; CDR3nt: TGTGCCAGCTCACCTAGGGGGGACGGAAACACCATATATTTT; CDR3aa: CASSPRGDGNTIYF
v_gene: TRBV28; d_gene: -; len: 11; j_gene: TRBJ2-7; abundance: -; CDR3nt: TGTGCCACCCGGGACGCCTACGAGCAGTACTTC; CDR3aa: CATRDAYEQYF
v_gene: TRBV7-7; d_gene: -; len: 15; j_gene: TRBJ2-5; abundance: -; CDR3nt: TGTGCTAGCAGCCCAGATTCCGGGGCCCAAGAGACCCAGTACTTC; CDR3aa: CASSPDSGAQETQYF
v_gene: TRBV5-1; d_gene: TRBD1; len: 14; j_gene: TRBJ2-7; abundance: -; CDR3nt: TGCGCCAGCCGACCCGGGACAGGGGGCTACGAGCAGTACTTC; CDR3aa: CASRPGTGGYEQYF
v_gene: TRBV25-1; d_gene: TRBD1; len: 15; j_gene: TRBJ2-7; abundance: -; CDR3nt: TGTGCCAGCAGTGACCCCCGGGACAGGGTTCACGAGCAGTACTTC; CDR3aa: CASSDPRDRVHEQYF
v_gene: TRBV5-4; d_gene: -; len: 14; j_gene: TRBJ2-3; abundance: -; CDR3nt: TGTGCCAGCAGCTTGGGACGGGGCCCAGATACGCAGTATTTT; CDR3aa: CASSLGRGPDTQYF
v_gene: TRBV4-3; d_gene: TRBD1; len: 16; j_gene: TRBJ1-2; abundance: -; CDR3nt: TGCGCCAGCAGCCAAGAAAAGGGACAGGCTTTGGGTGGCTACACCTTC; CDR3aa: CASSQEKGQALGGYTF
v_gene: TRBV10-3; d_gene: -; len: 12; j_gene: TRBJ2-3; abundance: -; CDR3nt: TGTGCCATCAGTCCATCGGGGGCCGGGCAGTATTTT; CDR3aa: CAISPSGAGQYF
v_gene: TRBV6-6; d_gene: TRBD2; len: 16; j_gene: TRBJ2-5; abundance: once; CDR3nt: TGTGCCAGCAGTTACTCTAGCGGGAGTAGACGGGAGACCCAGTACTTC; CDR3aa: CASSYSSGSRRETQYF
v_gene: TRBV5-6; d_gene: TRBD2; len: 13; j_gene: TRBJ2-7; abundance: -; CDR3nt: TGTGCCAGCAGCGGCGGACTAGACCGCGAGCAGTACTTC; CDR3aa: CASSGGLDREQYF
v_gene: TRBV6-5; d_gene: TRBD1; len: 15; j_gene: TRBJ2-4; abundance: -; CDR3nt: TGTGCCAGCAGTATCACCCCTAACAGGGGAAACATTCAGTACTTC; CDR3aa: CASSITPNRGNIQYF
v_gene: TRBV27; d_gene: -; len: 14; j_gene: TRBJ1-1; abundance: -; CDR3nt: TGTGCCAGCAGTTTATCCCCCCGGGGCACTGAAGCTTTCTTT; CDR3aa: CASSLSPRGTEAFF
v_gene: TRBV29-1; d_gene: -; len: 11; j_gene: TRBJ1-1; abundance: -; CDR3nt: TGCAGCGCTGCCCGAGGCACTGAAGCTTTCTTT; CDR3aa: CSAARGTEAFF
v_gene: TRBV4-1; d_gene: -; len: 15; j_gene: TRBJ2-3; abundance: -; CDR3nt: TGCGCCAGCAGCCAAGTAGAAATTAGCACAGATACGCAGTATTTT; CDR3aa: CASSQVEISTDTQYF
v_gene: TRBV9; d_gene: -; len: 17; j_gene: TRBJ2-5; abundance: -; CDR3nt: TGTGCCAGCAGCCCTCTCAAGGGTAGACCGAGGCCAGAGACCCAGTACTTC; CDR3aa: CASSPLKGRPRPETQYF
v_gene: TRBV7-2; d_gene: -; len: 13; j_gene: TRBJ1-5; abundance: -; CDR3nt: TGTGCCAGCAGCTTGACAGGTAATCAGCCCCAGCATTTT; CDR3aa: CASSLTGNQPQHF
v_gene: TRBV7-2; d_gene: -; len: 13; j_gene: TRBJ1-1; abundance: -; CDR3nt: TGTGCCAGCAGCTTCGCCAGAAACACTGAAGCTTTCTTT; CDR3aa: CASSFARNTEAFF
v_gene: TRBV5-1; d_gene: -; len: 12; j_gene: TRBJ1-3; abundance: -; CDR3nt: TGCGCCAGCAGCTTGGATCCGGGCACCATATATTTT; CDR3aa: CASSLDPGTIYF
v_gene: TRBV6-4; d_gene: TRBD1; len: 15; j_gene: TRBJ2-3; abundance: few; CDR3nt: TGTGCCAGCAGCGAAACAGGGGGCGGGACAGATACGCAGTATTTT; CDR3aa: CASSETGGGTDTQYF
v_gene: TRBV19; d_gene: -; len: 13; j_gene: TRBJ2-7; abundance: -; CDR3nt: TGTGCCAGTCGCCGGGACAATTACTACGAGCAGTACTTC; CDR3aa: CASRRDNYYEQYF